The 22 T cell receptor beta chains below were found in one sample sequenced in a study of shared clonotypes between healthy human individuals. CD45RO negativity and positive selection for CCR7 defined naive CD8 cells, a population that excluded terminally differentiated effector memory CD45RA+ cells. Sequencing used immunoSEQ multiplex PCR; TCRdb keeps in-frame clones, though not all of them. The table includes millions of clones, approximately 94% detected once. Input material: naive CD8+ T cells sorted from blood. The receptors were gathered from a man aged 18 to 29 in good health.

The chain joins TRBV4-3 to TRBJ2-2, with a possible D match to TRBD1 (7 bases). CDR1 LGHNA and CDR2 YSLEER come from the germline V gene. V was clipped by 4 bases and J by 0 bases, with 18 bases between them. The CDR3 has 18 amino acids. The CDR3 DNA reads as TGCGCCAGCAGCCGGGGGGCAGGCGACAGGGCGAACACCGGGGAGCTGTTTTTT. Its protein product is CASSRGAGDRANTGELFF.

The chain employs TRBV28 and TRBJ2-2; maybe TRBD2 (6 bases). This CDR3 comprises 14 residues. Looked up from germline, CDR1 is MDHEN and CDR2 is SYDVKM. V gave up 7 bases and J gave up 3 bases, with 12 bases separating them. CDR3 residues: CASKKSGDTGELFF. CDR3 sequence (DNA): TGTGCCAGCAAAAAATCGGGAGACACCGGGGAGCTGTTTTTT.

The rearrangement links TRBV11-2 to TRBJ2-2; 8 nucleotides match TRBD1. In germline, CDR1 is SGHAT, CDR2 FQNNGV. V gave up 0 bases and J gave up 3 bases; unmatched junction bases: 6. The CDR3 covers 17 residues. The chain's CDR3 is CASSLDLTGADTGELFF. CDR3 coding DNA: TGTGCCAGCAGCTTAGATCTGACAGGGGCTGACACCGGGGAGCTGTTTTTT.

The J gene is TRBJ2-7, the V gene TRBV7-9; 11 positions match TRBD1. CDR1 is SEHNR and CDR2 is FQNEAQ in the germline V gene (reference sequence). This CDR3 has 17 amino acids. The junction had 9 bases not matched to a gene; V was cut back by 1 base and J by 4 bases. The CDR3 loop is CASSLGTGGLLGYEQYF. In DNA, the CDR3 is TGTGCCAGCAGCTTAGGGACAGGGGGCCTGCTTGGGTACGAGCAGTACTTC.

J is TRBJ2-7 and V is TRBV19; TRBD2 might be the D (6 bases). Trimming took off 5 bases at V and 2 bases at J, with 13 bases between the two ends. This CDR3 is 14 amino acids long. CDR1 and CDR2 from the germline V gene are LNHDA and SQIVND (reference sequence). CDR3 region: CASSPGPGAYEQYF. The CDR3 bases are TGTGCCAGTAGTCCCGGGCCGGGGGCCTACGAGCAGTACTTC.

The count of this clone is one. This CDR3 is also generated by other DNA sequences in the sample. The V call is TRBV4-1, the J call TRBJ2-7; 8 bases fit TRBD1. This CDR3 spans 14 amino acids. J lost 3 bases, V lost 3 bases, and 4 bases had no gene match. The germline gives CDR1 MGHRA, CDR2 YSYEKL. The CDR3 sequence: CASSHPGQDYEQYF. CDR3 in DNA: TGCGCCAGCAGCCACCCGGGACAGGACTACGAGCAGTACTTC.

V and J are TRBV27 and TRBJ1-1, with D possibly matching TRBD1 (5 bases). The V end lost 8 bases, the J end lost 1 base, and 8 bases lay between the germline ends. Germline V gene lookup returns CDR1 MNHEY and CDR2 SMNVEV (reference sequence). This CDR3 contains 12 residues. The CDR3 is CASGAGNTEAFF. CDR3 bases: TGTGCCAGCGGGGCCGGGAACACTGAAGCTTTCTTT.

The chain links TRBV4-3 to TRBJ1-2; D remains unclear. With 0 bases removed from V and 2 bases from J, the gap between germline ends came to 13 bases. Germline assignment: CDR1 LGHNA and CDR2 YSLEER. The CDR3 is 16 amino acids. The DNA for the CDR3 is TGCGCCAGCAGCCAAGATATAGTAGCAGCAAACTATGGCTACACCTTC. Translated, it gives CASSQDIVAANYGYTF.

V and J are TRBV9 and TRBJ2-3, with no clear D. V was pared by 4 bases and J by 6 bases, with 9 bases between. Germline-derived CDR1 and CDR2 are SGDLS and YYNGEE. This CDR3 is built from 12 residues. CDR3 region: CASSLTQDTQYF. The DNA of the CDR3 is TGTGCCAGCAGCCTAACCCAGGATACGCAGTATTTT. The whole variable domain, remainder taken from reference TRBV9 and TRBJ2-3, is DSGVTQTPKHLITATGQRVTLRCSPRSGDLSVYWYQQSLDQGLQFLIQYYNGEERAKGNILERFSAQQFPDLHSELNLSSLELGDSALYFCASSLTQDTQYFGPGTRLTVL.

The J gene is TRBJ1-1, the V gene TRBV9, with D uncertain. V was trimmed by 0 bases and J by 6 bases, leaving 12 bases between them. The CDR3 has 14 amino acids. Per germline, CDR1 SGDLS and CDR2 YYNGEE. The CDR3 DNA is TGTGCCAGCAGCGTAGGAGGAGGGCAGGCTGAAGCTTTCTTT. It specifies CASSVGGGQAEAFF.

V usage is TRBV19 and J usage is TRBJ2-7; 9 nucleotides align to TRBD2. Germline CDR1 LNHDA, CDR2 SQIVND (reference sequence). Trimming took 4 bases from V and 2 from J; bases not matched to a gene: 6. The CDR3 covers 15 residues. CDR3 nucleotide sequence: TGTGCCAGTAGTACTAGCGGGGATCCTACCTACGAGCAGTACTTC. This encodes CASSTSGDPTYEQYF.

A few counts support this clone. V gene TRBV6-5 combines with J gene TRBJ1-4; D call uncertain. The V end lost 7 bases, the J end lost 8 bases, and 20 bases lay between the germline ends. CDR1 is MNHEY, CDR2 SVGAGI, per germline. This CDR3 is 15 amino acids long. CDR3 in DNA: TGTGCCAGCACCCCACGCGGCGCCGGAGGAGAAAAACTGTTTTTT. It is translated as CASTPRGAGGEKLFF.

The V call is TRBV9, the J call TRBJ2-1; TRBD2 is a possible D gene (6 bases). This CDR3 has 15 amino acids. Deletions cut 3 bases from V and 4 bases from J, with 14 bases between. Per the germline V gene, CDR1 is SGDLS and CDR2 is YYNGEE. CDR3 region: CASSASGTDYNEQFF. The CDR3 DNA reads TGTGCCAGCAGCGCCTCCGGGACTGATTACAATGAGCAGTTCTTC.

In DNA form, the CDR3 reads TGTGCCAGCAGCTTAACGGGCGAGTACAATGAGCAGTTCTTC. Translating gives CASSLTGEYNEQFF. This chain joins TRBV7-9 and TRBJ2-1; D not certain. The CDR3 is 14 amino acids. Germline V gives CDR1 SEHNR, CDR2 FQNEAQ (reference sequence). V shed 2 bases and J shed 4 bases, with 9 bases lying between them.

The chain joins TRBV9 to TRBJ2-5, with D maybe TRBD2 (7 bases). V was cut by 2 bases and J by 5 bases, with 16 bases left in between. Germline assignment: CDR1 SGDLS and CDR2 YYNGEE. CDR3 length: 15 amino acids. The CDR3 bases are TGTGCCAGCAGCGTTGGGGGGGCGGTTTATGAGACCCAGTACTTC. Amino acids: CASSVGGAVYETQYF.

The CDR3 region has the DNA TGCAGCGTTGAATTATGGACCGGGCCGAACTATGGCTACACCTTC. It is translated as CSVELWTGPNYGYTF. The chain carries TRBV29-1 and TRBJ1-2, with D hard to call. Germline V gives CDR1 SQVTM, CDR2 ANQGSEA. The CDR3 runs to 15 residues. V was pared by 2 bases and J by 2 bases, with 15 bases between.

The chain employs TRBV5-6 and TRBJ1-1; 8 bases match TRBD1. Germline V lookup: CDR1 SGHDT, CDR2 YYEEEE. The J segment lost 1 base and the V segment lost 3 bases, leaving 5 bases of the junction unmatched. This CDR3 contains 15 residues. CDR3 region: CASSSDREGNTEAFF. CDR3 DNA sequence: TGTGCCAGCAGCTCGGACAGGGAGGGGAACACTGAAGCTTTCTTT.

J is TRBJ2-1 and V is TRBV7-9, with 7 bases fitting TRBD2. In germline, CDR1 is SEHNR, CDR2 FQNEAQ (reference sequence). J gave up 0 bases and V 1 base, and 9 bases lay outside the gene matches. This CDR3 spans 18 amino acids. Written as DNA, the CDR3 is TGTGCCAGCAGCTTAGATGCGGGGGTAGGAAGCTCCTACAATGAGCAGTTCTTC. It is translated as CASSLDAGVGSSYNEQFF.

As concerns this clone: One end of the junction varies from germline; a read error may be responsible. This chain uses TRBV10-3 with TRBJ1-1; 7 positions match TRBD1. From germline, CDR1 is ENHRY and CDR2 SYGVKD. This CDR3 is 12 amino acids long. DNA of the CDR3: TGTGCCATCAGTGGAGGGGGCTTTGGAGCTTTCTTC. Translated: CAISGGGFGAFF.

This clone was seen only once. V is TRBV10-3 and J is TRBJ2-7, with 10 bases fitting TRBD2. Trimming removed 9 bases from V and 3 bases from J; junction bases left unmatched: 5. The CDR3 loop spans 13 amino acids. Germline CDR1 and CDR2: ENHRY and SYGVKD. DNA of the CDR3: TGTGCCATGACCCCTAGCGGGAGCTACGAGCAGTACTTC. Its translation: CAMTPSGSYEQYF.

The chain links TRBV30 to TRBJ2-3; D possibly matches TRBD1 or TRBD2 (6 bases each). V gave up 2 bases and J gave up 11 bases, with 17 bases separating them. Germline V lookup: CDR1 GTSNPN, CDR2 SVGIG (reference sequence). The CDR3 consists of 13 residues. The CDR3 region is CAWSSPLKGGQYF. CDR3 coding DNA: TGTGCCTGGAGTAGCCCTCTGAAGGGGGGGCAGTATTTT.

The rearrangement joins TRBV29-1 to TRBJ2-1, with D possibly matching TRBD2 (5 bases). CDR1 and CDR2 from the germline V gene are SQVTM and ANQGSEA. CDR3 length: 12 residues. V lost 4 bases to trimming and J lost 8 bases, with 12 bases between them. This chain's CDR3 is CSVAGGLDEQFF. The CDR3 nucleotides read TGCAGCGTTGCAGGAGGTCTTGATGAGCAGTTCTTC.